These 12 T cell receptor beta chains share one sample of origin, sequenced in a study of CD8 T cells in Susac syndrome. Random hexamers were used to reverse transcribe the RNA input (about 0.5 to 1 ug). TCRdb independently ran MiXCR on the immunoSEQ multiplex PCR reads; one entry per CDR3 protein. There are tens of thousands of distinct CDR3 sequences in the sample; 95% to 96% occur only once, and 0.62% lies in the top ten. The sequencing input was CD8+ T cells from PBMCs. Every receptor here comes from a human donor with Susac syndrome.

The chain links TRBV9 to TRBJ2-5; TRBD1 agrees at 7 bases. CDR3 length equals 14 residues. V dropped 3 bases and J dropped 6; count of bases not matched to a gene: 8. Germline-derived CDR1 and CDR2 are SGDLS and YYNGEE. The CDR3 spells CASSASGTAKTQYF. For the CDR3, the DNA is TGTGCCAGCAGCGCATCCGGGACAGCTAAGACCCAGTACTTC.

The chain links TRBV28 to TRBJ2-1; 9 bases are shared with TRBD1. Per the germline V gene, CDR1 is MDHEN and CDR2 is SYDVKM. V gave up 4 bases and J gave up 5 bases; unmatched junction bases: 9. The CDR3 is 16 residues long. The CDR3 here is CASSSAGTGSHNEQFF. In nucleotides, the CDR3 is TGTGCCAGCAGTTCCGCCGGGACAGGGTCTCACAATGAGCAGTTCTTC.

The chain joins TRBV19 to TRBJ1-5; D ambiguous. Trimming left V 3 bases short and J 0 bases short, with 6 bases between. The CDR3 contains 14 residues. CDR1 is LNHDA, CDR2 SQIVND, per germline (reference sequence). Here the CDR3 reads CASSIGYSNQPQHF. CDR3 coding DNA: TGTGCCAGTAGTATTGGGTATAGCAATCAGCCCCAGCATTTT.

DNA of the CDR3: TGTGCCAGCAGTTACGAGGGGGCTTACACTGAAGCTTTCTTT. Translation: CASSYEGAYTEAFF. The chain has TRBV6-2 or TRBV6-3 and TRBJ1-1; 7 bases line up with TRBD1. V lost 2 bases and J lost 3; bases outside the gene matches: 3. The CDR3 runs 14 residues. Germline CDR1 and CDR2: MNHEY and SVGEGT.

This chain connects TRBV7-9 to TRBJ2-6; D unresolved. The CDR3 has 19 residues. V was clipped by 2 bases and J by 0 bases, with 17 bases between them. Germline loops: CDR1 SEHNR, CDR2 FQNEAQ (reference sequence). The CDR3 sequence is CASSLYDRQSFSGANVLTF. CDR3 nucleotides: TGTGCCAGCAGCTTATACGATAGGCAGAGCTTCTCTGGGGCCAACGTCCTGACTTTC. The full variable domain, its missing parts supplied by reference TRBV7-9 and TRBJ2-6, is DTGVSQNPRHKITKRGQNVTFRCDPISEHNRLYWYRQTLGQGPEFLTYFQNEAQLEKSRLLSDRFSAERPKGSFSTLEIQRTEQGDSAMYLCASSLYDRQSFSGANVLTFGAGSRLTVL.

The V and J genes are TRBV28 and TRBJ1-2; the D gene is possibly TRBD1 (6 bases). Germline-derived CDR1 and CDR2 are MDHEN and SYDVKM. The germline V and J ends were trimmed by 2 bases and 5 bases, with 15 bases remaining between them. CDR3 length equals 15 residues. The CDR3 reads CASSLTPQGSYGYTF. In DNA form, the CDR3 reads TGTGCCAGCAGTTTAACTCCACAGGGCTCATATGGCTACACCTTC.

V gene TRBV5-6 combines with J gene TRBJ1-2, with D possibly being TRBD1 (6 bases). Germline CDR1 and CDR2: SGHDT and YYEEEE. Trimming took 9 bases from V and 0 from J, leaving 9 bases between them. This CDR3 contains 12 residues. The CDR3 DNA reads TGTGCCACAGAGGGGGCTAACTATGGCTACACCTTC. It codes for CATEGANYGYTF.

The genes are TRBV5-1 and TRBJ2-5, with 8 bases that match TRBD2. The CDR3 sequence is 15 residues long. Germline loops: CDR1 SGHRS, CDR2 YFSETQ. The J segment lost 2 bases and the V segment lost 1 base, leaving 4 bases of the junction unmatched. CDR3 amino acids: CASSLTSGYQETQYF. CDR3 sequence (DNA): TGCGCCAGCAGCTTGACTAGCGGATATCAAGAGACCCAGTACTTC.

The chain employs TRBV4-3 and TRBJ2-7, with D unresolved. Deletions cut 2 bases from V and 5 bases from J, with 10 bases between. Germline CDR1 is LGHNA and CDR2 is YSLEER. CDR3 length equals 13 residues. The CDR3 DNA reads TGCGCCAGCAGCCAACGTCCCCGACACGAGCAGTACTTC. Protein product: CASSQRPRHEQYF.

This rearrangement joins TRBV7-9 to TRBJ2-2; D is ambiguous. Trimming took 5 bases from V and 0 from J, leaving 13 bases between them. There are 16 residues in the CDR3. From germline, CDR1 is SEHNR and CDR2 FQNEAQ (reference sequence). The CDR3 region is CASSPKGDPNTGELFF. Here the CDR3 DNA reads TGTGCCAGCAGCCCTAAGGGCGACCCGAACACCGGGGAGCTGTTTTTT.

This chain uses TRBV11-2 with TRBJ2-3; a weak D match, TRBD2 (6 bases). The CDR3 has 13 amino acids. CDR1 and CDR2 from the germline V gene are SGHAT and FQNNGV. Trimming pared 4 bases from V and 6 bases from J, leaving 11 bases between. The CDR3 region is CASSWGLSDTQYF. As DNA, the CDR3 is TGTGCCAGCAGCTGGGGACTGTCGGATACGCAGTATTTT.

Here the CDR3 DNA reads TGTGCCAGCTCACAAGCTGCACGAACCAACAATCAGCCCCAGCATTTT. Translated: CASSQAARTNNQPQHF. J is TRBJ1-5 and V is TRBV18; no firm D call. Trimming left V 4 bases short and J 3 bases short, with 16 bases between. Germline-derived CDR1 and CDR2 are KGHSH and LQKENI. This CDR3 has 16 residues.